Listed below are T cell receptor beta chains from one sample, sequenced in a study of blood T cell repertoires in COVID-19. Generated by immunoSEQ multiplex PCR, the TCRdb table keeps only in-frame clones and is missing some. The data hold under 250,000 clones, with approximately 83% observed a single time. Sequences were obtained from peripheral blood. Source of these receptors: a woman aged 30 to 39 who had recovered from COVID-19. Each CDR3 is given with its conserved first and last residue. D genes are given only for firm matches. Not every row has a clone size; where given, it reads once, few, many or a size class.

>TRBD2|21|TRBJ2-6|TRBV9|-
TGTGCCAGCAGCGTACCCCAAGGACTAGCGGGAGGAGCGCGGGGGGCCAACGTCCTGACTTTC
CASSVPQGLAGGARGANVLTF
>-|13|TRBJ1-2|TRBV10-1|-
TGCGCCAGCAGTCAGGGTTTTTCGGGCGGCTACACCTTC
CASSQGFSGGYTF
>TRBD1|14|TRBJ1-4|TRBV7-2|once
TGTGCCAGCAGCTGGACAGGGTGGGCTGAAAAACTGTTTTTT
CASSWTGWAEKLFF
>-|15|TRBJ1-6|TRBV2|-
TGTGCCAGCAGTGATTGGAGCGGGGTAAATTCACCCCTCCACTTT
CASSDWSGVNSPLHF
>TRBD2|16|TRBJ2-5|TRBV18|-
TGTGCCAGCTCACTCAGGACTAGCGGGAGTGGAGAGACCCAGTACTTC
CASSLRTSGSGETQYF
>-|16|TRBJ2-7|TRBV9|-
TGTGCCAGCAGCGTAGATGGAAGGACACATGTTTACGAGCAGTACTTC
CASSVDGRTHVYEQYF
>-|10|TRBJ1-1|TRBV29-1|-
TGCAGCGTCCTCCTAGTTGAAGCTTTCTTT
CSVLLVEAFF
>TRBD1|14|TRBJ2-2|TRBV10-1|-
TGCGCCAGCAGCGGGACAGCGAACACCGGGGAGCTGTTTTTT
CASSGTANTGELFF
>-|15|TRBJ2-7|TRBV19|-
TGTGCCAGTAGTCCAATTCAAGCTAGCGCCTACGAGCAGTACTTC
CASSPIQASAYEQYF
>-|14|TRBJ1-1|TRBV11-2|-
TGTGCCAGCAGCCCCGGCGGCTTAAACACTGAAGCTTTCTTT
CASSPGGLNTEAFF
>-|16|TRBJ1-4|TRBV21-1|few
TGTGCCAGCAGCAATAGGTGGGGGACAGGTGGGGAAAAACTGTTTTTT
CASSNRWGTGGEKLFF
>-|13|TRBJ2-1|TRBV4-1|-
TGCGCCAGCAGCCAAGGGTCTAGCCCTGAGCAGTTCTTC
CASSQGSSPEQFF
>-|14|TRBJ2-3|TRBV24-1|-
TGTGCCACCAGAAAGGGGCTCAGTGGGGATACGCAGTATTTT
CATRKGLSGDTQYF
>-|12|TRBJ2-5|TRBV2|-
TGTGCCAGCAGGCGACAGCAAGAGACCCAGTACTTC
CASRRQQETQYF
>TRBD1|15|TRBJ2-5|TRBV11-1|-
TGTGCCAGCAGCCTCTCCGGGACAGACCAAGAGACCCAGTACTTC
CASSLSGTDQETQYF
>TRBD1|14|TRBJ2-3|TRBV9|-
TGTGCCAGCAGCTCTTGGACAGGGCAAGATACGCAGTATTTT
CASSSWTGQDTQYF
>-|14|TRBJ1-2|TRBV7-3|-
TGTGCCAGCAGCTTAGGGGGACACGGAGACGGCTACACCTTC
CASSLGGHGDGYTF
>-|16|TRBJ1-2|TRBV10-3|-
TGTGCCATCAGGAGAGAGTATATTACCACCAACTATGGCTACACCTTC
CAIRREYITTNYGYTF
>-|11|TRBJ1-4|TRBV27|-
TGTGCCAGCAGGAGTAATGAAAAACTGTTTTTT
CASRSNEKLFF
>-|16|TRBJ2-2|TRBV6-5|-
TGTGCCAGCAGTTACTCGAAACAGCTATACACCGGGGAGCTGTTTTTT
CASSYSKQLYTGELFF
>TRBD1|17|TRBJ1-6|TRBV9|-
TGTGCCAGCAGCCCCCGGGACAGGGGATCCTATAATTCACCCCTCCACTTT
CASSPRDRGSYNSPLHF
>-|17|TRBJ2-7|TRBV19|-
TGTGCCAGTAGTACCACTTCCGGGACAAGTATTTCCTACGAGCAGTACTTC
CASSTTSGTSISYEQYF
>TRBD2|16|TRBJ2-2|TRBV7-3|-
TGTGCCAGCAGTCAATTCCAGCGGGAGTACACCGGGGAGCTGTTTTTT
CASSQFQREYTGELFF